These T cell receptor beta chains were read from a single sample in a study of OX40 agonist ivuxolimab in advanced cancers. This table comes from immunoSEQ multiplex PCR, and its TCRdb copy is limited to in-frame clones, with some not included. The sample has around 76,000 clones, 85% to 90% seen once. The sample here was CD4+ or CD8+ T cells sorted from blood, taken in a trial of the OX40 agonist ivuxolimab. The receptors here all came from an adult with an advanced solid tumor such as melanoma, head and neck, liver or kidney cancer. Both conserved end residues are part of each CDR3. A D gene is named only where the DNA matches it firmly. Size values are once, few and many counts, or a class for expanded clones, and some rows have none.

v_gene: TRBV5-4; d_gene: .; abundance: .; j_gene: TRBJ2-4; CDR3aa: CASSLDGGLAKNIQYF; CDR3nt: TGTGCCAGCAGCTTGGATGGGGGGTTAGCCAAAAACATTCAGTACTTC
v_gene: TRBV10-1; d_gene: .; abundance: once; j_gene: TRBJ1-1; CDR3aa: CASSRIGEAAFF; CDR3nt: TGCGCCAGCAGCCGGATTGGTGAGGCTGCTTTCTTT
v_gene: TRBV5-1; d_gene: TRBD2; abundance: .; j_gene: TRBJ2-1; CDR3aa: CASSSREGWAYNEQFF; CDR3nt: TGCGCCAGCAGCTCGAGGGAGGGCTGGGCCTACAATGAGCAGTTCTTC
v_gene: TRBV5-6; d_gene: .; abundance: .; j_gene: TRBJ1-1; CDR3aa: CASSRPPNTEAFF; CDR3nt: TGTGCCAGCAGCCGGCCACCGAACACTGAAGCTTTCTTT
v_gene: TRBV28; d_gene: .; abundance: .; j_gene: TRBJ1-3; CDR3aa: CASRTPQGGRNTIYF; CDR3nt: TGTGCCAGCCGTACCCCACAGGGAGGACGCAACACCATATATTTT
v_gene: TRBV30; d_gene: .; abundance: .; j_gene: TRBJ2-3; CDR3aa: CAWSGLASDTQYF; CDR3nt: TGTGCCTGGAGTGGGCTAGCGTCAGATACGCAGTATTTT
v_gene: TRBV30; d_gene: .; abundance: few; j_gene: TRBJ2-5; CDR3aa: CAWSVRGQTIWAGTQYF; CDR3nt: TGTGCCTGGAGTGTACGGGGGCAGACAATTTGGGCCGGGACCCAGTACTTC
v_gene: TRBV6-6; d_gene: TRBD1; abundance: .; j_gene: TRBJ2-7; CDR3aa: CASTAPGQGIYEQYF; CDR3nt: TGTGCCAGCACCGCCCCGGGACAGGGGATCTACGAGCAGTACTTC
v_gene: TRBV19; d_gene: .; abundance: .; j_gene: TRBJ2-4; CDR3aa: CASSIGVLKNIQYF; CDR3nt: TGTGCCAGTAGTATCGGGGTTCTAAAAAACATTCAGTACTTC
v_gene: TRBV7-2; d_gene: TRBD2; abundance: once; j_gene: TRBJ2-7; CDR3aa: CASTSGGYEQYF; CDR3nt: TGTGCCAGCACCTCGGGAGGCTACGAGCAGTACTTC
v_gene: TRBV2; d_gene: TRBD1; abundance: .; j_gene: TRBJ1-5; CDR3aa: CASFRDRNQPQHF; CDR3nt: TGTGCCAGCTTCCGGGACAGGAATCAGCCCCAGCATTTT
v_gene: TRBV7-6; d_gene: .; abundance: .; j_gene: TRBJ2-1; CDR3aa: CASSPIPAPNEQFF; CDR3nt: TGTGCCAGCAGCCCCATTCCCGCACCCAATGAGCAGTTCTTC
v_gene: TRBV5-5; d_gene: .; abundance: .; j_gene: TRBJ1-6; CDR3aa: CASSLQYNSPLHF; CDR3nt: TGTGCCAGCAGCTTACAGTATAATTCACCCCTCCACTTT
v_gene: TRBV6-5; d_gene: TRBD1; abundance: .; j_gene: TRBJ1-1; CDR3aa: CASSLDRVNTEAFF; CDR3nt: TGTGCCAGCAGTCTAGACAGGGTGAACACTGAAGCTTTCTTT
v_gene: TRBV5-1; d_gene: .; abundance: .; j_gene: TRBJ2-7; CDR3aa: CASSLTENPSYEQYF; CDR3nt: TGCGCCAGCAGCTTGACGGAGAACCCATCCTACGAGCAGTACTTC
v_gene: TRBV5-1; d_gene: .; abundance: .; j_gene: TRBJ2-3; CDR3aa: CASSLQQTSDTQYF; CDR3nt: TGCGCCAGCAGCTTGCAGCAGACCTCAGATACGCAGTATTTT
v_gene: TRBV9; d_gene: .; abundance: .; j_gene: TRBJ1-4; CDR3aa: CASSVVPQWVNEKLFF; CDR3nt: TGTGCCAGCAGCGTGGTACCCCAGTGGGTTAATGAAAAACTGTTTTTT
v_gene: TRBV28; d_gene: .; abundance: once; j_gene: TRBJ1-2; CDR3aa: CASSSTRQPNFYGYTF; CDR3nt: TGTGCCAGCAGTTCTACCCGACAACCGAACTTCTATGGCTACACCTTC
v_gene: TRBV19; d_gene: TRBD1; abundance: .; j_gene: TRBJ2-7; CDR3aa: CASKDRGRIYEQYF; CDR3nt: TGTGCCAGTAAGGACAGGGGACGTATATACGAGCAGTACTTC